This T cell receptor (beta chain) was observed in a study of cytomegalovirus exposure and HLA in healthy donors. Overall study findings and caveats: High sensitivity and specificity were reportedly achieved when the classifier diagnosed cytomegalovirus status. Specific recognition of CMV antigens was confirmed in vitro for a few chains (all CMV-associated). About 180 TCR beta chains were listed as cytomegalovirus-associated.

TCRdb's copy holds only in-frame clones and misses some; the assay was immunoSEQ multiplex PCR. The data show 150,000 to 200,000 clones, with around nine tenths seen just once and about 1.5% held by the top ten. Separation from the approximately 670-subject first cohort characterized the roughly 130-subject validation cohort, to which the donors belonged. To note about this clone: The target antigen is unknown.

The CDR3 is made up of 17 amino acids. Germline lookup yields CDR1 SGHNT and CDR2 YYREEE (reference sequence). J was trimmed by 3 bases and V by 3 bases; bases with no gene match: 5. The chain links TRBV5-4 to TRBJ2-2; 13 nucleotides align to TRBD2. Sequences were obtained from PBMCs. The source of this sequence is a woman aged 25 to 39 in good health and CMV-seronegative. The DNA for the CDR3 is TGTGCCAGCAGCTCACTAGCGGGGGGGCGCGACACCGGGGAGCTGTTTTTT. Translated, it gives CASSSLAGGRDTGELFF.